This TCR beta chain was captured in a study of cytomegalovirus exposure and HLA in healthy donors. CDR3 length: 11 amino acids. Germline lookup yields CDR1 SGHNT and CDR2 YYREEE (reference sequence). Trimming stripped 9 bases from V and 11 bases from J, with 18 bases between. This clone was counted a few times. PCR used 60 Vbeta primers and 13 Jbeta primers. Sequenced by immunoSEQ multiplex PCR; TCRdb stores in-frame clones only, minus some. The sample has about 170,000 clones; 80% are singletons. Source material: PBMCs. This TCR came from a woman between 45 and 65 years old in good health and CMV-seropositive. The gene calls are TRBV5-4 and TRBJ2-7; tentative D call: TRBD1 (6 bases). CDR3 sequence (DNA): TGTGCCATCCTTAGTGGGGGCGCGAAGTACTTC. Amino acid sequence: CAILSGGAKYF.